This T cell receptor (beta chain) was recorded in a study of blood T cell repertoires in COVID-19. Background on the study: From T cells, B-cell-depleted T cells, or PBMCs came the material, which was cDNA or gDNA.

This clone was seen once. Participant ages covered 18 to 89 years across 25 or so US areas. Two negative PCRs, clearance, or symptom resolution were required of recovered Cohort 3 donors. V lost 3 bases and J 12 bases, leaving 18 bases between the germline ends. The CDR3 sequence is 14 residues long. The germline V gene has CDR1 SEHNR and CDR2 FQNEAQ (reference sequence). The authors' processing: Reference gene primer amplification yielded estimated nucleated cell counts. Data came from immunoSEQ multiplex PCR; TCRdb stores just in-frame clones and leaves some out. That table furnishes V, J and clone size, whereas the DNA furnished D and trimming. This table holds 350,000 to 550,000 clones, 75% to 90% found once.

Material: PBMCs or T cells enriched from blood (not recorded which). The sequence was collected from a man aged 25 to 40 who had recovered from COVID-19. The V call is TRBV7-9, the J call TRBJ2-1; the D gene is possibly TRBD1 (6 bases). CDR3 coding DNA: TGTGCCAGCAGCTTTAGTCAGACCTTAGGGGGGCAGTTCTTC. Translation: CASSFSQTLGGQFF.